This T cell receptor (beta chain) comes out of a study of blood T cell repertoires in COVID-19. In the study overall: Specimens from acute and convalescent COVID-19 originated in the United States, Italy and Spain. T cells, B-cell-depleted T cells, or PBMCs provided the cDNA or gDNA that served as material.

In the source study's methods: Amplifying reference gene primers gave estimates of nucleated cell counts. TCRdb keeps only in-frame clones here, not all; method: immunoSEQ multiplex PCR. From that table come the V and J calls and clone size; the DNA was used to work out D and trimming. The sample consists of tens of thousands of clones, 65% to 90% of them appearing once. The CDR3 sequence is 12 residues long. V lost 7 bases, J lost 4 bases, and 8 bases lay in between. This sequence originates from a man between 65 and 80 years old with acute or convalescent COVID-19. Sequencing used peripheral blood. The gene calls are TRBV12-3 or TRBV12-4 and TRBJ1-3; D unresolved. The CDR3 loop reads CASIKRGNTIYF. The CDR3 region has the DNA TGTGCCAGCATCAAGCGGGGAAACACCATATATTTT.